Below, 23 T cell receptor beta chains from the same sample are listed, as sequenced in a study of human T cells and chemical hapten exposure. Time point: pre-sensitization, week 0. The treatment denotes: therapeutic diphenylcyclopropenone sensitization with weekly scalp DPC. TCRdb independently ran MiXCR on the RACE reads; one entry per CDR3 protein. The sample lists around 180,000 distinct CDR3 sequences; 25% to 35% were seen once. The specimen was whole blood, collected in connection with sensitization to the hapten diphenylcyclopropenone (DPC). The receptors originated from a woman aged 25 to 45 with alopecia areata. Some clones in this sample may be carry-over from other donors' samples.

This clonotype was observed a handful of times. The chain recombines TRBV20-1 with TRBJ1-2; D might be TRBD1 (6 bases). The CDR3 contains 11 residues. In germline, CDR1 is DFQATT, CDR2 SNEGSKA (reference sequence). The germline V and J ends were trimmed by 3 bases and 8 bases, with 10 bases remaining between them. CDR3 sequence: CSARGGTGYTF. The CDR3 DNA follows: TGCAGTGCTAGGGGGGGGACAGGCTACACCTTC.

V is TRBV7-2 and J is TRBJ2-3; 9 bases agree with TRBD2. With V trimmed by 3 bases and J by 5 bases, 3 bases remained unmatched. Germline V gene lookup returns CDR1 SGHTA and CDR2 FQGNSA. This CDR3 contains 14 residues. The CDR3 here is CASSFSLAGDTQYF. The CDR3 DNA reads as TGTGCCAGCAGCTTTTCACTAGCGGGAGATACGCAGTATTTT.

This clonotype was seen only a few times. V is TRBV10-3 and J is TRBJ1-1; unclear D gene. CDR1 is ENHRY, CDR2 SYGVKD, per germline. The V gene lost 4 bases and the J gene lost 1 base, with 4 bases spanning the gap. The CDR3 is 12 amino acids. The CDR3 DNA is TGTGCCATCAGTGGACAGAACACTGAAGCTTTCTTT. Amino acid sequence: CAISGQNTEAFF.

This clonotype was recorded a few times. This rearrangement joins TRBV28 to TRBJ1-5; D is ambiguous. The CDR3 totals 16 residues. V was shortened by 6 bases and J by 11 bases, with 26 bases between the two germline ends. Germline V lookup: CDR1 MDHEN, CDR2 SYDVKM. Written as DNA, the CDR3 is TGTGCCAGCAGCCCCCTCGAGGGCTGGGGTGACCAGACCCAGCATTTT. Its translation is CASSPLEGWGDQTQHF. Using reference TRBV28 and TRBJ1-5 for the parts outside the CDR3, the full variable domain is DVKVTQSSRYLVKRTGEKVFLECVQDMDHENMFWYRQDPGLGLRLIYFSYDVKMKEKGDIPEGYSVSREKKERFSLILESASTNQTSMYLCASSPLEGWGDQTQHFGDGTRLSIL.

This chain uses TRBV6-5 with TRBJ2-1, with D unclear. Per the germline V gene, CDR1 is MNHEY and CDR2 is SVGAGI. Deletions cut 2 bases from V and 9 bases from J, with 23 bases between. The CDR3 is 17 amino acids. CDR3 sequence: CASSYADGSSNLGEQFF. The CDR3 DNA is TGTGCCAGCAGTTACGCCGACGGATCTTCGAACCTCGGTGAGCAGTTCTTC.

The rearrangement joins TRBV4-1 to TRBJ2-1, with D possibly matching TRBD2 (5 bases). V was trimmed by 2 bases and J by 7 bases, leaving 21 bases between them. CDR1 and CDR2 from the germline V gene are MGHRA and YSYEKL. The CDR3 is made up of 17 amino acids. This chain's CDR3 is CASSQRAVLLGGNEQFF. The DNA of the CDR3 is TGCGCCAGCAGCCAAAGAGCTGTATTACTAGGAGGTAATGAGCAGTTCTTC.

The CDR3 DNA follows: TGTGCCAGCAGTTCTCCGGGACAGGGAGAGACCCAGTACTTC. Translation gives CASSSPGQGETQYF. The J gene is TRBJ2-5, the V gene TRBV28; 9 bases agree with TRBD1. Germline CDR1 is MDHEN and CDR2 is SYDVKM. J gave up 4 bases and V 4 bases, and 4 bases lay outside the gene matches. There are 14 residues in the CDR3.

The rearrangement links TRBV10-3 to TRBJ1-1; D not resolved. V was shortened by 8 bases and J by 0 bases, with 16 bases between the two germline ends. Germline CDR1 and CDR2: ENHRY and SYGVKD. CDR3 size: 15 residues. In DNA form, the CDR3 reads TGTGCCATCGGATCCGAGGGCCGGCTGAACACTGAAGCTTTCTTT. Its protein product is CAIGSEGRLNTEAFF.

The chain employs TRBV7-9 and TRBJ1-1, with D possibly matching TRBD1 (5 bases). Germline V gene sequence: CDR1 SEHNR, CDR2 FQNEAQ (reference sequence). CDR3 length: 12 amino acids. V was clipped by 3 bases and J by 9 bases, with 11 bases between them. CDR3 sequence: CASSLKGTKAFF. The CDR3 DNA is TGTGCCAGCAGCTTGAAGGGGACTAAAGCTTTCTTT.

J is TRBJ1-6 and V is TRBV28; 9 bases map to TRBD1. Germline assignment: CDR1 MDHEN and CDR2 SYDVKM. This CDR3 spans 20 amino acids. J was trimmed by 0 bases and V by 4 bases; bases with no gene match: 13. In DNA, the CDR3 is TGTGCCAGCAGTTCACCGGGACAGGGAAACCCGAGCTCCTATAATTCACCCCTCCACTTT. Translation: CASSSPGQGNPSSYNSPLHF.

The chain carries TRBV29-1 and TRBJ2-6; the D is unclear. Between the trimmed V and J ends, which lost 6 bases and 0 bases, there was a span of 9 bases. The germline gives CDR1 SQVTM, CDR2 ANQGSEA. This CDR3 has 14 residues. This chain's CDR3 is CSVGASSGANVLTF. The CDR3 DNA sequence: TGCAGCGTAGGTGCTAGCTCTGGGGCCAACGTCCTGACTTTC.

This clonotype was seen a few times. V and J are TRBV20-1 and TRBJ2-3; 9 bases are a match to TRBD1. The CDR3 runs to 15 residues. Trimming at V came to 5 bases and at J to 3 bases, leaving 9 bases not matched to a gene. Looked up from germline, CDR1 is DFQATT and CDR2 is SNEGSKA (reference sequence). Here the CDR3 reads CSALNRGRGTDTQYF. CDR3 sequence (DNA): TGCAGTGCTCTAAACAGGGGGCGCGGGACAGATACGCAGTATTTT.

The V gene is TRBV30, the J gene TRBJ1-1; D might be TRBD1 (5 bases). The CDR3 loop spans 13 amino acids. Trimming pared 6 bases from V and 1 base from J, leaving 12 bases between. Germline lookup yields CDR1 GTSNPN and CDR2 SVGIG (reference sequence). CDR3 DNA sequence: TGTGCCTGCTCGGCCGGGACGAACACTGAAGCTTTCTTT. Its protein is CACSAGTNTEAFF.

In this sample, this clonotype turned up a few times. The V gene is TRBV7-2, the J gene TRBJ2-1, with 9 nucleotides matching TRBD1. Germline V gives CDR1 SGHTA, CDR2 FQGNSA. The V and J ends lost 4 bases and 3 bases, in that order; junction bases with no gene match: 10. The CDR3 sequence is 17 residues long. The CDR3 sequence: CASSSQTGGLIYNEQFF. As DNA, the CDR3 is TGTGCCAGCAGCTCACAAACAGGGGGCTTAATCTACAATGAGCAGTTCTTC.

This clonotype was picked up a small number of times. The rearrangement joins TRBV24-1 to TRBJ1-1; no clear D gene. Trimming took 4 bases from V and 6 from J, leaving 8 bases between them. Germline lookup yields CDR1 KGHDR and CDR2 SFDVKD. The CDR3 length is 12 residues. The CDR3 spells CATSDGVAEAFF. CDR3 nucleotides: TGTGCCACCAGTGACGGGGTGGCTGAAGCTTTCTTT.

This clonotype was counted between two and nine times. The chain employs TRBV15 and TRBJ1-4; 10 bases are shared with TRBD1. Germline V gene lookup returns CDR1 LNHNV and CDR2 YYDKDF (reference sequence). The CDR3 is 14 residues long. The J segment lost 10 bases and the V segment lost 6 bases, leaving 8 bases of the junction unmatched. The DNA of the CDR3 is TGTGCCACCAGAGACCGGGACAGGGGTGGAAAACTGTTTTTT. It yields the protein CATRDRDRGGKLFF.

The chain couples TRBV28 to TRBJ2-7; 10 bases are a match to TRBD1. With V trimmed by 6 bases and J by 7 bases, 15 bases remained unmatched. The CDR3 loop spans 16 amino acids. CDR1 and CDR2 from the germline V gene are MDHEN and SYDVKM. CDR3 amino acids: CASSLNPGTGVREQYF. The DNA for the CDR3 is TGTGCCAGCAGCCTAAACCCCGGGACAGGGGTGAGAGAGCAGTACTTC.

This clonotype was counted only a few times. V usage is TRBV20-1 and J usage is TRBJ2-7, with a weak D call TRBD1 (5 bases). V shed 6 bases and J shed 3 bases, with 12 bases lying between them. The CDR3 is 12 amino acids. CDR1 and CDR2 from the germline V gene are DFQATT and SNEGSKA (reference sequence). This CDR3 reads CSAPTDSYEQYF. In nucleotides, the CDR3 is TGCAGTGCCCCAACCGACAGCTACGAGCAGTACTTC.

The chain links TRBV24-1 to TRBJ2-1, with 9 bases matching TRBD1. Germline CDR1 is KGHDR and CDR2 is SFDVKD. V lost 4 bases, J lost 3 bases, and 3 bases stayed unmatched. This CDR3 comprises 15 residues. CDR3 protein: CATSEPTGGYNEQFF. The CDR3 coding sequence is TGTGCCACCAGTGAACCGACAGGGGGCTACAATGAGCAGTTCTTC.

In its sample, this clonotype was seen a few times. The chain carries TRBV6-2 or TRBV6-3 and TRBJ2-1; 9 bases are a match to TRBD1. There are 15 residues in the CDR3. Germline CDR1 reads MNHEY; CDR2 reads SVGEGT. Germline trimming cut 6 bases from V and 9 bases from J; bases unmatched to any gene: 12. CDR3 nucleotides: TGTGCCAGCAGACACCCCGGGACAGGGATGGGTGAGCAGTTCTTC. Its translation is CASRHPGTGMGEQFF.

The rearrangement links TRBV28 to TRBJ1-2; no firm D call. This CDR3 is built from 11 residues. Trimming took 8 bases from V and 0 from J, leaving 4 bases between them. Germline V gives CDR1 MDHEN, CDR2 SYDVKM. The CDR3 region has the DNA TGTGCCAGCTGGGCTAACTATGGCTACACCTTC. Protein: CASWANYGYTF.

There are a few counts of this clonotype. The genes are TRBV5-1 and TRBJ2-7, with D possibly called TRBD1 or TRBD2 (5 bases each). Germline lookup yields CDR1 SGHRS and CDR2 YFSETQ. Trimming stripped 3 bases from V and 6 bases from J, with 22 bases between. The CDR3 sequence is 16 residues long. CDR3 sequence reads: CASSSDGAGILGEQYF. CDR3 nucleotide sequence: TGCGCCAGCAGCTCCGACGGGGCAGGGATATTGGGCGAGCAGTACTTC.

For the CDR3, the DNA is TGCAGCGTTGATCCCGGTGGCTACACCTTC. Its protein product is CSVDPGGYTF. This chain links TRBV29-1 with TRBJ1-2; D not certain. CDR1 and CDR2 from the germline V gene are SQVTM and ANQGSEA. This CDR3 has 10 residues. V was trimmed by 3 bases and J by 7 bases, leaving 6 bases between them.